The 6 T cell receptor beta chains below were found in one sample sequenced in a study of shared clonotypes between healthy human individuals. The protocol was immunoSEQ multiplex PCR, while the TCRdb copy is restricted to in-frame clones and leaves out a portion. The sample holds 1.6 million or so clones, around 98.5% seen once. The sequenced sample consisted of naive CD4+ T cells sorted from blood. As to subset: CD45RA+ positively selected. All receptors derive from a young man in good health.

The chain employs TRBV9 and TRBJ1-2, with TRBD1 matching over 7 bases. Trimming cost V 0 bases and J 3 bases; bases outside gene matches: 2. Germline CDR1 is SGDLS and CDR2 is YYNGEE. This CDR3 is 14 amino acids long. The chain's CDR3 is CASSVDGTDYGYTF. DNA of the CDR3: TGTGCCAGCAGCGTAGACGGGACAGACTATGGCTACACCTTC.

V usage is TRBV10-3 and J usage is TRBJ2-7, with 7 bases aligning to TRBD2. This CDR3 spans 14 amino acids. V shed 11 bases and J 1 base; nucleotides not matched to a gene: 11. Germline V gene data show CDR1 as ENHRY and CDR2 as SYGVKD. The CDR3 DNA is TGTGCCTCCACCCGGGACTACGGGTCCTACGAGCAGTACTTC. This gives the protein CASTRDYGSYEQYF.

The chain combines TRBV5-8 with TRBJ2-7; D gene uncertain. The CDR3 runs to 14 residues. Trimming stripped 1 base from V and 0 bases from J, with 8 bases between. From germline, CDR1 is SGHTS and CDR2 YDEGEE. CDR3 residues: CASSLWGNSYEQYF. The DNA of the CDR3 is TGTGCCAGCAGCTTGTGGGGAAACTCCTACGAGCAGTACTTC.

The chain is built from TRBV5-1 and TRBJ2-2, with D unresolved. CDR1 is SGHRS, CDR2 YFSETQ, per germline. Between the trimmed V and J ends, which lost 4 bases and 5 bases, there was a span of 12 bases. This CDR3 comprises 14 residues. The CDR3 DNA reads TGCGCCAGCAGCCAGGACGCCGTAACCGGGGAGCTGTTTTTT. As protein: CASSQDAVTGELFF.

V is TRBV5-1 and J is TRBJ2-2; perhaps D is TRBD1 or TRBD2 (5 bases each). The V and J ends lost 4 bases and 6 bases respectively, with 13 bases between them. CDR1 is SGHRS, CDR2 YFSETQ, per germline. The CDR3 consists of 14 residues. CDR3 coding DNA: TGCGCCAGCAGCGGGATCCAGGGAGCCGGGGAGCTGTTTTTT. Its protein product is CASSGIQGAGELFF.

The V call is TRBV30, the J call TRBJ2-6; possibly TRBD1 for D (6 bases). Germline CDR1 is GTSNPN and CDR2 is SVGIG (reference sequence). The length of the CDR3 is 11 residues. The V end lost 5 bases, the J end lost 11 bases, and 10 bases lay between the germline ends. Here the CDR3 reads CAWGGIDVLTF. As DNA, the CDR3 is TGTGCCTGGGGGGGCATCGACGTCCTGACTTTC.